The 3 T cell receptor beta chains below were found in one sample sequenced in a study of blood T cell repertoires in COVID-19. Assay: immunoSEQ multiplex PCR; the TCRdb copy retains only in-frame clones and omits some. The table lists about 47,000 clones, approximately 88% of them singletons, with around 3.1% in the top ten. Sequencing was carried out using peripheral blood. These receptors were obtained from a man aged 50-60 years with active COVID-19.

With respect to this clone: The sample holds other DNA sequences that translate to the same CDR3. This chain links TRBV5-4 with TRBJ2-3; no firm D call. The CDR3 spans 13 residues. V lost 0 bases and J lost 3, with 5 bases in between. Germline values: CDR1 SGHNT, CDR2 YYREEE (reference sequence). CDR3 amino acids: CASSLAGTDTQYF. In DNA, the CDR3 is TGTGCCAGCAGCTTGGCAGGTACAGATACGCAGTATTTT.

V is TRBV19 and J is TRBJ1-1; 8 bases match TRBD1. Germline CDR1 and CDR2: LNHDA and SQIVND (reference sequence). After removal of 8 bases from V and 2 bases from J, the junction contained 7 bases not matched to a gene. CDR3 size: 14 residues. DNA for the CDR3: TGTGCCAGTGAAGACAGGGGACTAAACACTGAAGCTTTCTTT. Its protein product is CASEDRGLNTEAFF.

The chain carries TRBV5-1 and TRBJ2-3, with D unresolved. CDR1 and CDR2 (germline): SGHRS, YFSETQ. The length of the CDR3 is 13 residues. Trimming removed 2 bases from V and 6 bases from J, with 10 bases in between. The CDR3 nucleotides are TGCGCCAGCAGCTTAGGCTTCGGGGATACGCAGTATTTT. Amino acids: CASSLGFGDTQYF. The full variable domain, completed using reference TRBV5-1 and TRBJ2-3, is KAGVTQTPRYLIKTRGQQVTLSCSPISGHRSVSWYQQTPGQGLQFLFEYFSETQRNKGNFPGRFSGRQFSNSRSEMNVSTLELGDSALYLCASSLGFGDTQYFGPGTRLTVL.